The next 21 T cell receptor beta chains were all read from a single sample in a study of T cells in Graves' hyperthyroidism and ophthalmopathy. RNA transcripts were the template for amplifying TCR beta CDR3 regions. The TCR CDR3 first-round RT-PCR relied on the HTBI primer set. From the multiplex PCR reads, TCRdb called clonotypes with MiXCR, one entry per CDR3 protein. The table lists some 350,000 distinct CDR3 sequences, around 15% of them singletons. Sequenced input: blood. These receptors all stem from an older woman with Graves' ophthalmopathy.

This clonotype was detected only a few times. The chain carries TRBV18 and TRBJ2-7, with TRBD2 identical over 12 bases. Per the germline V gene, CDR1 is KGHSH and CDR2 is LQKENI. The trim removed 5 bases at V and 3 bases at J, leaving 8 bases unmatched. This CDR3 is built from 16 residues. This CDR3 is CASSSALAGGLYEQYF. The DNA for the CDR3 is TGTGCCAGCTCATCTGCCCTAGCGGGAGGGCTCTACGAGCAGTACTTC.

The CDR3 protein is CASSLNSGDTQYF. In nucleotides, the CDR3 is TGTGCCAGCAGCTTAAATTCGGGAGATACGCAGTATTTT. The chain combines TRBV7-9 with TRBJ2-3; D not resolved. This CDR3 is 13 amino acids long. Trimming removed 2 bases at V and 5 bases at J, with 8 bases between. Germline lookup yields CDR1 SEHNR and CDR2 FQNEAQ (reference sequence).

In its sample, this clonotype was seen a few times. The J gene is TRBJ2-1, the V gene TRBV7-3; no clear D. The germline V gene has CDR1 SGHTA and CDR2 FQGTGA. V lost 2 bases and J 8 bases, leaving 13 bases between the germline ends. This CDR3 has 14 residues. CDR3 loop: CASSLSGARDEQFF. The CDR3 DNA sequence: TGTGCCAGCAGCTTATCTGGCGCCCGGGATGAGCAGTTCTTC.

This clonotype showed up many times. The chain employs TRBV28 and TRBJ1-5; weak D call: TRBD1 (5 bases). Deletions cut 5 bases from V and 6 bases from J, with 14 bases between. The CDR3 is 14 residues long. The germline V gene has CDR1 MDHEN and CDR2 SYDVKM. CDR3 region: CASSGGGTSQPQHF. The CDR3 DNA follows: TGTGCCAGCAGTGGGGGGGGGACTAGTCAGCCCCAGCATTTT.

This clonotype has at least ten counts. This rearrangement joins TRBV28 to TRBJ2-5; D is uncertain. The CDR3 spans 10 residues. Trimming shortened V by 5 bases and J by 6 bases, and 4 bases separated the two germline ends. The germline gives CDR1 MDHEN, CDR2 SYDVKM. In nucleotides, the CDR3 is TGTGCCAGCAGTGGGAAGACCCAGTACTTC. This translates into CASSGKTQYF.

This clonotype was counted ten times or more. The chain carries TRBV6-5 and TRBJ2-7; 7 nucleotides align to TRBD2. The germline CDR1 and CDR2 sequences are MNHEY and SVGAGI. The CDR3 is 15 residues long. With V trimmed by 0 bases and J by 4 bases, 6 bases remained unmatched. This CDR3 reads CASSYSGGSGYEQYF. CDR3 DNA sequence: TGTGCCAGCAGTTACTCGGGGGGGTCGGGGTACGAGCAGTACTTC.

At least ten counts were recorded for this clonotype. This CDR3 reads CSVRGGLAGGTRTDTQYF. The DNA of the CDR3 is TGCAGCGTGCGGGGGGGGCTAGCGGGAGGCACGCGCACAGATACGCAGTATTTT. The V call is TRBV29-1, the J call TRBJ2-3, with 11 bases that match TRBD2. The CDR3 consists of 18 residues. The V and J ends lost 6 bases and 1 base, in that order; junction bases with no gene match: 15. CDR1 and CDR2 (germline): SQVTM, ANQGSEA.

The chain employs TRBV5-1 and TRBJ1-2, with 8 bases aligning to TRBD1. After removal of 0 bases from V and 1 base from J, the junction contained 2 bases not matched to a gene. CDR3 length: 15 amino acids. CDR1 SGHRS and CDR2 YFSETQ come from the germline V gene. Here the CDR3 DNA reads TGCGCCAGCAGCTTGGGACAGGGGCTTAACTATGGCTACACCTTC. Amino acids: CASSLGQGLNYGYTF.

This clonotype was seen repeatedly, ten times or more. The CDR3 reads CASSSRQAAYNEQFF. The CDR3 nucleotides are TGTGCCAGCAGTTCGCGACAGGCGGCCTACAATGAGCAGTTCTTC. The rearrangement joins TRBV28 to TRBJ2-1; a weak D match, TRBD1 (6 bases). CDR3 length equals 15 residues. Trimming took 4 bases from V and 2 from J, leaving 12 bases between them. The germline V gene encodes CDR1 MDHEN and CDR2 SYDVKM.

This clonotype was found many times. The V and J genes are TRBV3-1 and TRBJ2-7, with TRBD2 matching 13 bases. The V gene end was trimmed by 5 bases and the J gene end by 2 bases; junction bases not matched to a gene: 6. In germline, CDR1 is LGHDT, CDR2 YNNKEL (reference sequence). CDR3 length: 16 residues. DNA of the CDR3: TGTGCCAGCAGCTGGACTAGCGGGAGAGGTGCCTACGAGCAGTACTTC. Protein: CASSWTSGRGAYEQYF.

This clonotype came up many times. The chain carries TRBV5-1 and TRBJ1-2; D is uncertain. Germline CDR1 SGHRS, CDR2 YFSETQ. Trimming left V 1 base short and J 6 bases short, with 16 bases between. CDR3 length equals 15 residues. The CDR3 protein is CASSLRAPAADGYTF. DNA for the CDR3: TGCGCCAGCAGCTTGAGGGCACCCGCCGCGGATGGCTACACCTTC.

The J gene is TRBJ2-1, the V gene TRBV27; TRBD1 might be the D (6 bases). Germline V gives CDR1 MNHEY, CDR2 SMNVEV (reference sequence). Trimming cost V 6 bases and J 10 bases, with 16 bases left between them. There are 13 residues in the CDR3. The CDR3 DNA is TGTGCCAGCAGGGCCGACAGGTTTGGGGAGCAGTTCTTC. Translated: CASRADRFGEQFF.

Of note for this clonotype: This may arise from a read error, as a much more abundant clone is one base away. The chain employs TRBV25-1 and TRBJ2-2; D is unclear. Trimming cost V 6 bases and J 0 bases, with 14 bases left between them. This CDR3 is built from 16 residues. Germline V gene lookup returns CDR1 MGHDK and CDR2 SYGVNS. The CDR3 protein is CASSPNLSANTGELFF. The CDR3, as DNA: TGTGCCAGCAGCCCAAATCTCTCGGCGAACACCGGGGAGCTGTTTTTT.

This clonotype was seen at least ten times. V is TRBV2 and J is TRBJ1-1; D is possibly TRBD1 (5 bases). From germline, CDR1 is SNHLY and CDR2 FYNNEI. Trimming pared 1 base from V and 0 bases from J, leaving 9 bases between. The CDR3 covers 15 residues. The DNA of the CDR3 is TGTGCCAGCAGTGAAGGGGGACGGATGAACACTGAAGCTTTCTTT. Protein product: CASSEGGRMNTEAFF.

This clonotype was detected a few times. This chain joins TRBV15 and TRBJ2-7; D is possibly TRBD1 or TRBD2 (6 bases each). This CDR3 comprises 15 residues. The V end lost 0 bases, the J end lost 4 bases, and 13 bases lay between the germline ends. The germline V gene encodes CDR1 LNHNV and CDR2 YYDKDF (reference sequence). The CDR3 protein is CATSRDRGPSYEQYF. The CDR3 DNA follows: TGTGCCACCAGCAGAGACCGGGGGCCTTCGTACGAGCAGTACTTC.

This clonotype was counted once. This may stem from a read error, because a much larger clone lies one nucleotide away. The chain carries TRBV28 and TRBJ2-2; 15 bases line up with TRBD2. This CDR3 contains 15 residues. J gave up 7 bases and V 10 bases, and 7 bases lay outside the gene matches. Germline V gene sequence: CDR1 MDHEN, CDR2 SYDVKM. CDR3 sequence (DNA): TGTGCCACCTCCGGGACTAGCGGGAGGTACGGGGAGCTGTTTTTT. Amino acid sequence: CATSGTSGRYGELFF.

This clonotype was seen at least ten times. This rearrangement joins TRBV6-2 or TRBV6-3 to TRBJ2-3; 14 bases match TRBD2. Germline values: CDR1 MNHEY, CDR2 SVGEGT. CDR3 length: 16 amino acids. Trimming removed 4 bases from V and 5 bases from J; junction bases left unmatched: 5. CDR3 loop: CASSFGTSGSRDTQYF. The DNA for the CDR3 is TGTGCCAGCAGTTTCGGGACTAGCGGGAGCCGAGATACGCAGTATTTT.

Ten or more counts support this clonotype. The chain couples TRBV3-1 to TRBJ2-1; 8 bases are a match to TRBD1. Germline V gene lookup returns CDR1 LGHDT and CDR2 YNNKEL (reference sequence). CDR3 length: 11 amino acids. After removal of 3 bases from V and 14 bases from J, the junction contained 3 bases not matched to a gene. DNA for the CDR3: TGTGCCAGCAGCCATTCGACAGGGGAGTTCTTC. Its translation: CASSHSTGEFF.

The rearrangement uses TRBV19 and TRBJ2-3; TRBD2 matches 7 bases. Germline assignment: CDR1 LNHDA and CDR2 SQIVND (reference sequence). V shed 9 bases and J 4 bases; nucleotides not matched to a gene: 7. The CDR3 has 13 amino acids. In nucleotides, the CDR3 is TGTGCCAGCACAAGGCGGGAGTCAGATACGCAGTATTTT. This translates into CASTRRESDTQYF. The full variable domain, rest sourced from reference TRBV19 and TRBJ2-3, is DGGITQSPKYLFRKEGQNVTLSCEQNLNHDAMYWYRQDPGQGLRLIYYSQIVNDFQKGDIAEGYSVSREKKESFPLTVTSAQKNPTAFYLCASTRRESDTQYFGPGTRLTVL.

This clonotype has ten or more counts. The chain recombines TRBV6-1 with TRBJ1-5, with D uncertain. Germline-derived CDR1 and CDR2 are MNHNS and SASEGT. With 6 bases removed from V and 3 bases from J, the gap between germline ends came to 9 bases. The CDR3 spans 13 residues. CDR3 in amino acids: CASRKNLNQPQHF. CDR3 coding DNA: TGTGCCAGCAGAAAGAATCTCAATCAGCCCCAGCATTTT.

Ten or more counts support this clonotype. Here the CDR3 reads CASSGQGETQYF. Here the CDR3 DNA reads TGTGCCAGCAGCGGACAGGGGGAGACCCAGTACTTC. V and J are TRBV6-1 and TRBJ2-5; 9 positions match TRBD1. Germline V gives CDR1 MNHNS, CDR2 SASEGT. V lost 6 bases and J lost 5; bases outside the gene matches: 1. CDR3 length equals 12 residues.